The 20 T cell receptor beta chains presented below share a single source sample, sequenced in a study of graft-versus-host responses after intestinal transplantation. The assay was immunoSEQ multiplex PCR, and TCRdb's table has in-frame clones only and misses some. Here the sample spans under 20,000 clones, around 38% being singletons. Here the sequenced sample was alloreactive CD4+ T cells from a mixed lymphocyte reaction culture, taken before intestinal transplant. This sample's subset: CFSE-low proliferating T cells sorted from approximately 6-day pre-transplant mixed lymphocyte reaction (GvH or HvG direction). The receptors were gathered from a human patient who received an intestinal transplant.

The gene calls are TRBV6-6 and TRBJ2-5; D is uncertain. Germline CDR1 reads MNHNY; CDR2 reads SVGAGI (reference sequence). The CDR3 runs to 13 residues. The germline V and J ends were trimmed by 4 bases and 5 bases, with 11 bases remaining between them. As DNA, the CDR3 is TGTGCCAGCAGTTTTGATGGTAGGGAGACCCAGTACTTC. Protein sequence: CASSFDGRETQYF.

The V gene is TRBV18, the J gene TRBJ1-2; 7 nucleotides line up with TRBD1. J was trimmed by 6 bases and V by 3 bases; bases with no gene match: 7. The germline CDR1 and CDR2 sequences are KGHSH and LQKENI. This CDR3 region has 14 residues. CDR3: CASSPRQGVDGYTF. The DNA of the CDR3 is TGTGCCAGCTCACCTAGACAGGGAGTGGATGGCTACACCTTC.

The chain has TRBV10-3 and TRBJ2-6; maybe TRBD1 (5 bases). The CDR3 covers 15 residues. Germline-derived CDR1 and CDR2 are ENHRY and SYGVKD. V shed 5 bases and J shed 6 bases, with 14 bases lying between them. CDR3 coding DNA: TGTGCCATCAGTCAAAGACAGATAGAGGCCAACGTCCTGACTTTC. The encoded protein is CAISQRQIEANVLTF.

This chain uses TRBV19 with TRBJ2-3; D not resolved. Trimming removed 9 bases at V and 0 bases at J, with 10 bases between. The germline gives CDR1 LNHDA, CDR2 SQIVND (reference sequence). This CDR3 has 13 amino acids. CDR3 bases: TGTGCCAGCAGGACCCGAAGCACAGATACGCAGTATTTT. It encodes CASRTRSTDTQYF.

The V and J genes are TRBV19 and TRBJ2-1, with 7 bases that match TRBD2. Per germline, CDR1 LNHDA and CDR2 SQIVND (reference sequence). This CDR3 region has 15 residues. With 8 bases clipped from V and 2 bases from J, the junction kept 9 bases outside the gene matches. Written as DNA, the CDR3 is TGTGCCAGTCGTCTCGGGGGGAGAACCTACAATGAGCAGTTCTTC. Its translation: CASRLGGRTYNEQFF.

This rearrangement joins TRBV14 to TRBJ2-3; D is ambiguous. V shed 2 bases and J shed 2 bases, with 11 bases lying between them. Germline values: CDR1 SGHDN, CDR2 FVKESK. This CDR3 region has 15 residues. The CDR3 nucleotides read TGTGCCAGCAGCCAACGGTTGAATCCCACAGATACGCAGTATTTT. This sequence encodes CASSQRLNPTDTQYF.

This clone was observed a few times. The CDR3 spells CSAEGDPYQETQYF. The CDR3 DNA follows: TGCAGCGCCGAGGGGGACCCTTACCAAGAGACCCAGTACTTC. The genes are TRBV29-1 and TRBJ2-5, with D possibly being TRBD1 (6 bases). The CDR3 runs 14 residues. Trimming took 7 bases from V and 0 from J, leaving 15 bases between them. Germline loops: CDR1 SQVTM, CDR2 ANQGSEA.

The DNA for the CDR3 is TGTGCCATCAGTGAGTCCCCGTTCGGGGTCGCCGGATTGACTTTC. Its protein product is CAISESPFGVAGLTF. The chain carries TRBV10-3 and TRBJ2-6; maybe TRBD2 (5 bases). Between the trimmed V and J ends, which lost 0 bases and 17 bases, there was a span of 20 bases. Germline lookup yields CDR1 ENHRY and CDR2 SYGVKD. The CDR3 consists of 15 residues.

The chain couples TRBV25-1 to TRBJ1-4, with TRBD1 as a possible D gene (6 bases). The CDR3 is 13 amino acids. Per germline, CDR1 MGHDK and CDR2 SYGVNS. The V end was cut by 8 bases, the J end by 10 bases, with 17 bases between. The CDR3 nucleotides read TGTGCCAGCGCCCCCCGAGGGGGGAGAAAACTGTTTTTT. This encodes CASAPRGGRKLFF.

This clone was counted once. The rearrangement uses TRBV7-3 and TRBJ2-2, with 8 bases that match TRBD2. This CDR3 has 15 residues. The germline CDR1 and CDR2 sequences are SGHTA and FQGTGA. After removal of 2 bases from V and 5 bases from J, the junction contained 4 bases not matched to a gene. CDR3 DNA sequence: TGTGCCAGCAGCTTAGCGGGGGGACGGACCGGGGAGCTGTTTTTT. Translation gives CASSLAGGRTGELFF. Supplemented by reference TRBV7-3 and TRBJ2-2, the full variable domain reads GAGVSQTPSNKVTEKGKYVELRCDPISGHTALYWYRQSLGQGPEFLIYFQGTGAADDSGLPNDRFFAVRPEGSVSTLKIQRTERGDSAVYLCASSLAGGRTGELFFGEGSRLTVL.

This clone was seen a handful of times. The rearrangement joins TRBV4-1 to TRBJ1-2; D gene unclear. The V gene lost 0 bases and the J gene lost 8 bases, with 19 bases spanning the gap. The CDR3 has 16 amino acids. The V gene's germline CDR1 is MGHRA and CDR2 YSYEKL. The CDR3 spells CASSQDLRPFGYGYTF. In DNA form, the CDR3 reads TGCGCCAGCAGCCAAGACTTACGGCCCTTCGGGTACGGCTACACCTTC.

The chain joins TRBV2 to TRBJ2-5, with 7 bases lining up with TRBD2. The CDR3 is 14 residues long. V dropped 7 bases and J dropped 7; count of bases not matched to a gene: 12. CDR1 is SNHLY, CDR2 FYNNEI, per germline. The CDR3, as DNA: TGTGCCAGCATGATCGGGGACTATCGTGGGACCCAGTACTTC. Protein: CASMIGDYRGTQYF.

V usage is TRBV18 and J usage is TRBJ1-2, with TRBD1 matching over 10 bases. Germline CDR1 and CDR2: KGHSH and LQKENI. The J segment lost 4 bases and the V segment lost 6 bases, leaving 11 bases of the junction unmatched. The CDR3 loop spans 16 amino acids. Here the CDR3 DNA reads TGTGCCAGCTCGCCTAGGGGACAGGGGCTTTCCTATGGCTACACCTTC. Residues: CASSPRGQGLSYGYTF.

In nucleotides, the CDR3 is TGTGCCAGCAGTGCTCTTGGCAGGGGTGGCTACACCTTC. Translation: CASSALGRGGYTF. This rearrangement joins TRBV2 to TRBJ1-2, with a tentative D call TRBD1 (6 bases). CDR3 length: 13 residues. With 4 bases removed from V and 7 bases from J, the gap between germline ends came to 13 bases. Germline loops: CDR1 SNHLY, CDR2 FYNNEI.

There are a few counts of this clone. The chain is built from TRBV5-5 and TRBJ2-2; perhaps D is TRBD1 or TRBD2 (5 bases each). This CDR3 region has 15 residues. The V gene's germline CDR1 is SGHKS and CDR2 YYEKEE (reference sequence). V gave up 4 bases and J gave up 1 base, with 11 bases separating them. The CDR3 is CASSRDLMNTGELFF. The CDR3 coding sequence is TGTGCCAGCAGCAGGGACCTGATGAACACCGGGGAGCTGTTTTTT.

This clone has more than one count but fewer than ten. V is TRBV21-1 and J is TRBJ2-7; the tabulated D call, TRBD2, remains unverified against the DNA. TRBV21-1 is shown as a pseudogene. The CDR3 has 16 amino acids. The CDR3, as DNA: TGTGCCACGGGACTAGCGGGGGGGACCAGCTCCTACGAGCAGTACTTC. Amino acid sequence: CATGLAGGTSSYEQYF.

This clone occurred a few times. The chain uses TRBV19 and TRBJ1-2; 10 bases are a match to TRBD1. The CDR3 spans 17 residues. From germline, CDR1 is LNHDA and CDR2 SQIVND (reference sequence). The V gene end was trimmed by 5 bases and the J gene end by 2 bases; junction bases not matched to a gene: 11. DNA for the CDR3: TGTGCCAGTAGTCCCGAACCCGGGACAGGGGCCAACTATGGCTACACCTTC. Protein product: CASSPEPGTGANYGYTF.

This clone was picked up a small number of times. This chain joins TRBV5-4 and TRBJ2-7, with D possibly TRBD1 on 5 matching bases. Germline-derived CDR1 and CDR2 are SGHNT and YYREEE (reference sequence). V shed 8 bases and J shed 0 bases, with 9 bases lying between them. The CDR3 contains 12 residues. The CDR3 DNA reads TGTGCCAGTGGGGCTGACTCCTACGAGCAGTACTTC. It specifies CASGADSYEQYF.

This clone was seen a handful of times. The rearrangement uses TRBV7-9 and TRBJ1-2; D unresolved. V lost 0 bases and J lost 4, with 9 bases in between. Per germline, CDR1 SEHNR and CDR2 FQNEAQ (reference sequence). The CDR3 is made up of 14 amino acids. Here the CDR3 DNA reads TGTGCCAGCAGCTTAGCGTTGCAAGGCTATGGCTACACCTTC. Its protein product is CASSLALQGYGYTF.

The chain is built from TRBV10-1 and TRBJ1-3; D possibly corresponds to TRBD1 (5 bases). V lost 5 bases and J 9 bases, leaving 17 bases between the germline ends. The CDR3 is 14 amino acids. CDR1 and CDR2 (germline): WNHNN, SYGVQD (reference sequence). CDR3 region: CASSPPTRGSTIYF. The CDR3 bases are TGCGCCAGCAGTCCCCCGACGCGGGGGTCCACCATATATTTT.